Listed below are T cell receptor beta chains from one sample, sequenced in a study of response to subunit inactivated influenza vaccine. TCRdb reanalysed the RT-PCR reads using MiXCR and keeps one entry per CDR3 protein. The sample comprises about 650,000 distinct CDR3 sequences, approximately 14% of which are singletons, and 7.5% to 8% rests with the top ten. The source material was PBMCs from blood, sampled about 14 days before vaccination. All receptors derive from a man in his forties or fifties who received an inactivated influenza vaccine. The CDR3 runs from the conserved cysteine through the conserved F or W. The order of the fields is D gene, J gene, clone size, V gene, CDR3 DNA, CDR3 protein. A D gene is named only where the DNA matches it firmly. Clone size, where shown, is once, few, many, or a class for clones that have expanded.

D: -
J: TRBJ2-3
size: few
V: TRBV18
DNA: TGTGCCAGCTCACCCCCGGGACCCCGGAAGGGCACAGATACGCAGTATTTT
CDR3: CASSPPGPRKGTDTQYF

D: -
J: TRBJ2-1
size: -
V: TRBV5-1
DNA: TGCGCCAGCAGCCCGGCAGCCAATGAGCAGTTCTTC
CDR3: CASSPAANEQFF

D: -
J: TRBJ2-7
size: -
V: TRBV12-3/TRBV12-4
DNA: TGTGCCAGCAGCCCCCGCGCGGCATGGGAGCAGTACTTC
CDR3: CASSPRAAWEQYF

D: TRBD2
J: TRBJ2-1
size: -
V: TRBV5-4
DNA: TGTGCCAGCAGCTTAGGCGGGGGGAGATCTGAGCAGTTCTTC
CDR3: CASSLGGGRSEQFF

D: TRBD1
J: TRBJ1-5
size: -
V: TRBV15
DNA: TGTGCCACCAGCAGAAAAACCGGACAGGTTAATCAGCCCCAGCATTTT
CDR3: CATSRKTGQVNQPQHF

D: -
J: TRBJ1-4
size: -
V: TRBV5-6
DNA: TGTGCCAGCAGCCTTACAGCGGAGGGGGAAAAACTGTTTTTT
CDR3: CASSLTAEGEKLFF

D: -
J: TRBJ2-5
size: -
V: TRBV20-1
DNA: TGCAGTGCTAGAGACAGTATCCAAGAGACCCAGTACTTC
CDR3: CSARDSIQETQYF

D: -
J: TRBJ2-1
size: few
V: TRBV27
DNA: TGTGCCAGCAGTCCCGGGAGTGGGGGTGAGCAGTTCTTC
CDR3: CASSPGSGGEQFF

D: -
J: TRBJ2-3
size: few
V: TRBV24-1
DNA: TGTGCCACCAGTGTAGGGCTCACAGATACGCAGTATTTT
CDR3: CATSVGLTDTQYF

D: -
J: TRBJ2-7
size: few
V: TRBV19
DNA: TGTGCCAGTAGTATTCCTGGGTTCAACGAGCAGTACTTC
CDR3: CASSIPGFNEQYF

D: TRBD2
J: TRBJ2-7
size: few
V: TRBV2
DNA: TGTGCCAGCAGTGATCGGCGGGAGGGCCAAAGCGAGCAGTACTTC
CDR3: CASSDRREGQSEQYF

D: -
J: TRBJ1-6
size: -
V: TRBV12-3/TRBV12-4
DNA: TGTGCCAGCAGTGTCGGACGGAAAAATTCACCCCTCCACTTT
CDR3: CASSVGRKNSPLHF

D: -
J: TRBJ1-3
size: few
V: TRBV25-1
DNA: TGTGCCAGCAGTGATGGGACCTCCTATGGAAACACCATATATTTT
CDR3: CASSDGTSYGNTIYF

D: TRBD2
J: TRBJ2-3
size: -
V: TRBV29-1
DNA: TGCAGCGTGGGGGGGAGCCCCGGTGATACGCAGTATTTT
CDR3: CSVGGSPGDTQYF

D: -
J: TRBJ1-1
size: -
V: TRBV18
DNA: TGTGCCAGCTCACCAAAGGAGAGGAACACTGAAGCTTTCTTT
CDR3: CASSPKERNTEAFF

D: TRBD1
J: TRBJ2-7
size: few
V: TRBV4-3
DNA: TGCGCCAGCAGCCAAGAAGAGGACAGGTCTAGTAACGAGCAGTACTTC
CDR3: CASSQEEDRSSNEQYF

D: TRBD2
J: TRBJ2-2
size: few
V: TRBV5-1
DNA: TGCGCCAGCAGCCTGGCGGCTGCTAGCGGACCTACCGGGGAGCTGTTTTTT
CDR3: CASSLAAASGPTGELFF

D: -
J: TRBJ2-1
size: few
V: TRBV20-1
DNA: TGCAGTGCTAGAATCGCGGCTCAGGACAATGAGCAGTTCTTC
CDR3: CSARIAAQDNEQFF

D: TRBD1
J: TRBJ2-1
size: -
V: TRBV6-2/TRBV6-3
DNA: TGTGCCAGCATTACGACCCGGGACAGGGGGCGCAGTGAGCAGTTCTTC
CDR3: CASITTRDRGRSEQFF

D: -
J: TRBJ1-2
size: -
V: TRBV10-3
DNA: TGTGCCATCAGTACTGACGGGAACTATGGCTACACCTTC
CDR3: CAISTDGNYGYTF

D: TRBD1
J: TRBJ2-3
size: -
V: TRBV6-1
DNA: TGTGCCAGCAGCCCAGGGGGCCACGGCACAGATACGCAGTATTTT
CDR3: CASSPGGHGTDTQYF

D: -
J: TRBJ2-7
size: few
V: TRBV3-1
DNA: TGTGCCAGCAGCCTCATCCAGGGGAAAGAGCAGTACTTC
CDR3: CASSLIQGKEQYF

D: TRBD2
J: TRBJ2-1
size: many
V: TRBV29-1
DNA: TGCAGCGGTGGACTAGTCATCCCCCCCAATGAGCAGTTCTTC
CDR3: CSGGLVIPPNEQFF

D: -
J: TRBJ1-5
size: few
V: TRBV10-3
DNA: TGTGCCATCGGGCAGATTAATCAGCCCCAGCATTTT
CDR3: CAIGQINQPQHF

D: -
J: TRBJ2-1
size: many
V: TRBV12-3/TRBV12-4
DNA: TGTGCCAGCAGACCGACAGACAATGAGCAGTTCTTC
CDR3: CASRPTDNEQFF

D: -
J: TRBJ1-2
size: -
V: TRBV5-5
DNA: TGTGCCAGCAGCCCAACTCCGGGACAAGGGCCTTTCGGCTACACCTTC
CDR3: CASSPTPGQGPFGYTF

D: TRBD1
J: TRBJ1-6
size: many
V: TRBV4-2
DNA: TGTGCCAGCAGCCACCCGGGACAGGGAAGGAATTCACCCCTCCACTTT
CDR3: CASSHPGQGRNSPLHF

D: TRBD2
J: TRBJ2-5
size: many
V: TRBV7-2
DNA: TGTGCCAGCAGCTTCCAGACTAGCGCAAAGACCCAGTACTTC
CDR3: CASSFQTSAKTQYF

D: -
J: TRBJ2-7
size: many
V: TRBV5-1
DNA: TGCGCCAGCAGCCCCTCGACAGGATCCTACGAGCAGTACTTC
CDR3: CASSPSTGSYEQYF

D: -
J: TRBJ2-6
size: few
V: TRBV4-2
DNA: TGTGCCAGCAGCCAAGAGGGGGTCTCTGGGGCCAACGTCCTGACTTTC
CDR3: CASSQEGVSGANVLTF

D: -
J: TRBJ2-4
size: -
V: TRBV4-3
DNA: TGCGCCAGCAGCCCGGACAGCAAAAACATTCAGTACTTC
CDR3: CASSPDSKNIQYF

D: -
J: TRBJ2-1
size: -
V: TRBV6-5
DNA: TGTGCCAGCAGTTACAGGAGGGGAGAGCAGTTCTTC
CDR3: CASSYRRGEQFF

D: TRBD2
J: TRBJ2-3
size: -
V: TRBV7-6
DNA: TGTGCCAGCAGCTCGGGTGTGGGCGGGAGACTCGCCGATACGCAGTATTTT
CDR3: CASSSGVGGRLADTQYF

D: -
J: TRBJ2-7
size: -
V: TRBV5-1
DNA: TGCGCCAGCAGCCAGGACCGTCTGGGCGAGCAGTACTTC
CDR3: CASSQDRLGEQYF

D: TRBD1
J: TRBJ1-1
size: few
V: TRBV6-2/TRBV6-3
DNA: TGTGCCAGCAGCAAAGGGACAGCGCTTACCATGAACACTGAAGCTTTCTTT
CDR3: CASSKGTALTMNTEAFF

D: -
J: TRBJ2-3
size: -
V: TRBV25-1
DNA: TGTGCCAGCCGGGACCGATACACAGATACGCAGTATTTT
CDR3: CASRDRYTDTQYF

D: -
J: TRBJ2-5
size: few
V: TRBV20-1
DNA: TGCAGTGCTAGAAGTACCGTCCAAGAGACCCAGTACTTC
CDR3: CSARSTVQETQYF

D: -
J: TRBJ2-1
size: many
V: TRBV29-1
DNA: TGCAGCGGTACGGGACTCCACAATGAGCAGTTCTTC
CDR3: CSGTGLHNEQFF

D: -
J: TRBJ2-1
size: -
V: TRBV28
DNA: TGTGCCAGCAGTCTCACTATGGGACGGCAGTTCTTC
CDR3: CASSLTMGRQFF

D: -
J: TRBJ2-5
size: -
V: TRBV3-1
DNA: TGTGCCAGCATCCCCGGACGACAACAAGAGACCCAGTACTTC
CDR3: CASIPGRQQETQYF

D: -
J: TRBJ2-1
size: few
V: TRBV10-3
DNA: TGTGCCATCAGTGAATCAGGGCGGAATGAGCAGTTCTTC
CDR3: CAISESGRNEQFF

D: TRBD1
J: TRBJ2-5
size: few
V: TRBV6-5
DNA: TGTGCCAGCAGTTACCCGTCAGGGGGAGTTTCAGAGACCCAGTACTTC
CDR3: CASSYPSGGVSETQYF

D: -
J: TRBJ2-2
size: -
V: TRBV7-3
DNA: TGTGCCAGCAGCCCAGGGGTCCGAGCCGGGGAGCTGTTTTTT
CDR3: CASSPGVRAGELFF

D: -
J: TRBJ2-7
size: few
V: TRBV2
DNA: TGTGCCAGCAGTGAACCAGTGGGGGCCTACGAGCAGTACTTC
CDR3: CASSEPVGAYEQYF

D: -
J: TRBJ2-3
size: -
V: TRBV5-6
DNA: TGTGCCAGACACTTGGAGGGTACGCAGTATTTT
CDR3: CARHLEGTQYF